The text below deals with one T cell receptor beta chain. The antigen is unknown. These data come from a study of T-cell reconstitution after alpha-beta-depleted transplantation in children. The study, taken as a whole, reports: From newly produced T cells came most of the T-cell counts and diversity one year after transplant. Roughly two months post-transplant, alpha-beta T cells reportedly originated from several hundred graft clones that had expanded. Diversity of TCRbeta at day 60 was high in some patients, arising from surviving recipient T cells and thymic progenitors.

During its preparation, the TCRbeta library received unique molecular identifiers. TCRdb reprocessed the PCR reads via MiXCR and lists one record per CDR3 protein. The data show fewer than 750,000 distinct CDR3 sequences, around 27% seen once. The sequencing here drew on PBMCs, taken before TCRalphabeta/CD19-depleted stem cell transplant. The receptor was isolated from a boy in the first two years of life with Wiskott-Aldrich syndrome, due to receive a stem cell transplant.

CDR3 nucleotides: TGTGCCTGGAGTGACCCCAGGTCGGCCACAGCCAGTTACACTGAAGCTTTCTTT. Amino acids: CAWSDPRSATASYTEAFF. The V gene is TRBV30, the J gene TRBJ1-1; D not resolved. Deletions cut 1 base from V and 3 bases from J, with 24 bases between. From germline, CDR1 is GTSNPN and CDR2 SVGIG (reference sequence). The CDR3 length is 18 residues.